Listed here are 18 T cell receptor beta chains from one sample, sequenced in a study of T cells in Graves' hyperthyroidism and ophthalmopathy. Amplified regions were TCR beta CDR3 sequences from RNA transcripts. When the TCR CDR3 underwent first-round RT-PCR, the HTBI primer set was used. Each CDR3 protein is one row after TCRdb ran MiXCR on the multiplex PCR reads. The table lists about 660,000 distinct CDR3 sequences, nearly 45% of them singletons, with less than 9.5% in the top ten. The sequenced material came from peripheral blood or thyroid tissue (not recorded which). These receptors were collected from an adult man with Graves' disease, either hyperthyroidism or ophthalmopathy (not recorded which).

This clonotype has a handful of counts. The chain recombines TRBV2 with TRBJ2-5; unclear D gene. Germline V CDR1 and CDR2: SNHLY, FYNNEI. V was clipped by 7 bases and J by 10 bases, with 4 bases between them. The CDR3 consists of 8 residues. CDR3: CASNGQYF. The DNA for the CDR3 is TGTGCCAGCAATGGCCAGTACTTC.

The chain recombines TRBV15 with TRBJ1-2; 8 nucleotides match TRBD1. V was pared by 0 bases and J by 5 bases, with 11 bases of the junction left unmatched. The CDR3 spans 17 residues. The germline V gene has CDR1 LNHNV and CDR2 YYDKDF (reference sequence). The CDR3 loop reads CATSRDLWAGGVYGYTF. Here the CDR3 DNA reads TGTGCCACCAGCAGAGATCTCTGGGCAGGGGGCGTGTATGGCTACACCTTC.

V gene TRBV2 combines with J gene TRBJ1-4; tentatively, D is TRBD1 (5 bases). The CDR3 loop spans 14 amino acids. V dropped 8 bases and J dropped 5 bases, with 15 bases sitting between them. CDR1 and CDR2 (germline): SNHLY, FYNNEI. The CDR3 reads CASLATGRNEKLFF. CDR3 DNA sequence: TGTGCCAGCTTAGCGACGGGACGGAATGAAAAACTGTTTTTT.

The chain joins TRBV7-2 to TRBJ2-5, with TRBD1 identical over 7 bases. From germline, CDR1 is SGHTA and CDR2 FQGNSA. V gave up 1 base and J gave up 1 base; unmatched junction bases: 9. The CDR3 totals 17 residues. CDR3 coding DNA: TGTGCCAGCAGCTTAGGAAGGGGGCACGGTAGCCAAGAGACCCAGTACTTC. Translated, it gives CASSLGRGHGSQETQYF.

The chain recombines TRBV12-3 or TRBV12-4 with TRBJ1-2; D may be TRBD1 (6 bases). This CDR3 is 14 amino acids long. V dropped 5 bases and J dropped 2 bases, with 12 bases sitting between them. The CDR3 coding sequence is TGTGCCAGCAGTCCGTACAGGGAGAACTATGGCTACACCTTC. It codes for CASSPYRENYGYTF.

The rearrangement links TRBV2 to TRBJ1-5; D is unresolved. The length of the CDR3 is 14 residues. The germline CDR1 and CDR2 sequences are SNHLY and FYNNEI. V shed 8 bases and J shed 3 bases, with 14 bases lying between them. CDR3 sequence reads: CASAGNSDNQPQHF. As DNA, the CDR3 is TGTGCCAGCGCTGGGAACAGCGACAATCAGCCCCAGCATTTT.

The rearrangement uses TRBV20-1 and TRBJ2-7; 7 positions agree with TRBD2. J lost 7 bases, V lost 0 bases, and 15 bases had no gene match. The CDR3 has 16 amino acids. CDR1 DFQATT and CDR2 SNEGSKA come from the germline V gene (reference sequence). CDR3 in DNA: TGCAGTGCTAGAGATATGGGAGCGGGAACCTGGAGGGAGCAGTACTTC. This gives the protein CSARDMGAGTWREQYF.

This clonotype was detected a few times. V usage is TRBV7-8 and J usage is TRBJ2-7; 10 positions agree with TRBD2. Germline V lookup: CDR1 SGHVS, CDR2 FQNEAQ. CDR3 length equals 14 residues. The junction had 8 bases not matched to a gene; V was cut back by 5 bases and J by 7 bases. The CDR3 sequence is CASSSSGGVQEQYF. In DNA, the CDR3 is TGTGCCAGCAGCAGCAGCGGGGGGGTTCAAGAGCAGTACTTC. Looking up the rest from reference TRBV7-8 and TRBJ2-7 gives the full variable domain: GAGVSQSPRYKVAKRGQDVALRCDPISGHVSLFWYQQALGQGPEFLTYFQNEAQLDKSGLPSDRFFAERPEGSVSTLKIQRTQQEDSAVYLCASSSSGGVQEQYFGPGTRLTVT.

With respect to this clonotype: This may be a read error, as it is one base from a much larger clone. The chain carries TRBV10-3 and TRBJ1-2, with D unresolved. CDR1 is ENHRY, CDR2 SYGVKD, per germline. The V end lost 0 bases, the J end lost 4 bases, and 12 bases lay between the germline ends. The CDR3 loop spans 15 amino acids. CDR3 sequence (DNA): TGTGCCATCAGTGAGTCTGGGGAGGCGGTCTATGGCTACACCTTC. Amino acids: CAISESGEAVYGYTF.

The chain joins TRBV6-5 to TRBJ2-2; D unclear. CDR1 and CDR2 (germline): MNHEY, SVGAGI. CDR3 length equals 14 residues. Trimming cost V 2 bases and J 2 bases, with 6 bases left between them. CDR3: CASSYGFNTGELFF. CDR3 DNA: TGTGCCAGCAGTTACGGGTTCAACACCGGGGAGCTGTTTTTT.

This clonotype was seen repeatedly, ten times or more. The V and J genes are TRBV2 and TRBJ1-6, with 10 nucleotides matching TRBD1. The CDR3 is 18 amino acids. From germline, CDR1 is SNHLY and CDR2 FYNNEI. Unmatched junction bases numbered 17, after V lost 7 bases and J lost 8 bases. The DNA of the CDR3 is TGTGCCAGCACCACCTCACTCTATCCGGGACAGGGGTATTCACCCCTCCACTTT. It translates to CASTTSLYPGQGYSPLHF.

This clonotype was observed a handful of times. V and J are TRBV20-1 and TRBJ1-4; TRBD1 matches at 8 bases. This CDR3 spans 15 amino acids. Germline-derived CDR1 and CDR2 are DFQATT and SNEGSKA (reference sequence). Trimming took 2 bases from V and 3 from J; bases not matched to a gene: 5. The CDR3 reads CSARHLDRANEKLFF. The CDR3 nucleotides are TGCAGTGCTAGACATTTGGACAGGGCTAATGAAAAACTGTTTTTT.

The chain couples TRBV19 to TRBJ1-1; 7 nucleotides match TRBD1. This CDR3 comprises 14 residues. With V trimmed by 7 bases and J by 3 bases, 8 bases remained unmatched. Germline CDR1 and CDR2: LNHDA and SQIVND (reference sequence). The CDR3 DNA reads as TGTGCCAGTACCAGACAGGGACGGTACACTGAAGCTTTCTTT. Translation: CASTRQGRYTEAFF.

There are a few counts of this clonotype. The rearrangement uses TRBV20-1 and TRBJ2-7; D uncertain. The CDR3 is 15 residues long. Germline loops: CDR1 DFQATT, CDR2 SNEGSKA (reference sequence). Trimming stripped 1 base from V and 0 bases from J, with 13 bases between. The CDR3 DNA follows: TGCAGTGCTAGAGGAAAGGACCGGAGCTCCTACGAGCAGTACTTC. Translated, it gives CSARGKDRSSYEQYF.

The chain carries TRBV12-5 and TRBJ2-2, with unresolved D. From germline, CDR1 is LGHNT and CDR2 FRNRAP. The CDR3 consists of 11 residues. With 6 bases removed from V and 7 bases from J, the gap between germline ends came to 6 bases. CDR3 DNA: TGTGCTAGTGGCCTGGACGGGGAGCTGTTTTTT. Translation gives CASGLDGELFF.

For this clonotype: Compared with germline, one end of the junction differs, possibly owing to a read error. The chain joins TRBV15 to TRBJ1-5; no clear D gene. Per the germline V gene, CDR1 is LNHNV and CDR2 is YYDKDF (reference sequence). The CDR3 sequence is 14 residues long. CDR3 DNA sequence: TGTGCCACCAGCAGTCAACAGAGAGATCAGCGCCAGCATTTT. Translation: CATSSQQRDQRQHF. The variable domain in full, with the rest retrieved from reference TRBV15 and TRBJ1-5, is DAMVIQNPRYQVTQFGKPVTLSCSQTLNHNVMYWYQQKSSQAPKLLFHYYDKDFNNEADTPDNFQSRRPNTSFCFLDIRSPGLGDTAMYLCATSSQQRDQRQHFGDGTRLSIL.

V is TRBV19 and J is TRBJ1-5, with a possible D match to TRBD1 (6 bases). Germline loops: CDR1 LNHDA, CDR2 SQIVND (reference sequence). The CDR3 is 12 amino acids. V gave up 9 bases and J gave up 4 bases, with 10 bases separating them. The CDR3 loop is CARSQGNQPQHF. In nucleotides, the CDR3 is TGTGCCAGAAGTCAGGGGAATCAGCCCCAGCATTTT.

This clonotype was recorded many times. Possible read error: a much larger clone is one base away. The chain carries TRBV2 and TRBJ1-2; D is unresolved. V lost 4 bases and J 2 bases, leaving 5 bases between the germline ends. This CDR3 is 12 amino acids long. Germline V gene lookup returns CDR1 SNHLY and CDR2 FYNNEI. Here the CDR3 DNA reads TGTGCCAGCAGTGCAGTCAACTATGGCTACACCTTC. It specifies CASSAVNYGYTF.